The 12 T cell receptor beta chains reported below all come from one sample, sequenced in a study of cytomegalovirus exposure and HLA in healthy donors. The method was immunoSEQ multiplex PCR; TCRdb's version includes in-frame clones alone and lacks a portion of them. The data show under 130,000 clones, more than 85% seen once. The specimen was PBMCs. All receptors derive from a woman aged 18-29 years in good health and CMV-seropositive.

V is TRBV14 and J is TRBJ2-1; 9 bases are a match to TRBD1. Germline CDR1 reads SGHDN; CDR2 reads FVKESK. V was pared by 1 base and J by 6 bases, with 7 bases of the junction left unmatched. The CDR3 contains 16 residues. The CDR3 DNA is TGTGCCAGCAGCCAAGTATTCGGGACAGGGACCAATGAGCAGTTCTTC. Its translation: CASSQVFGTGTNEQFF.

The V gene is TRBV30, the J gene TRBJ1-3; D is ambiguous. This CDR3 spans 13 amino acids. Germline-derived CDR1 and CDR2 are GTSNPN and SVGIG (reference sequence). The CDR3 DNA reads TGTGGCCTGGAGGCGCGGGCTGGAAACACCATATATTTT. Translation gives CGLEARAGNTIYF.

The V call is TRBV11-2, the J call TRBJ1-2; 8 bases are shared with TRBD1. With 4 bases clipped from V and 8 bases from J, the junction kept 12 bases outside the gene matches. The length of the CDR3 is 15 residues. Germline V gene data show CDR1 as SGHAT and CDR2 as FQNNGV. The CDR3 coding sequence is TGTGCCAGCAGCTCGCCGCGGACAGGGACTAAGGGCTACACCTTC. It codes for CASSSPRTGTKGYTF. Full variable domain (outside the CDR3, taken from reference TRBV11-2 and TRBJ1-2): EAGVAQSPRYKIIEKRQSVAFWCNPISGHATLYWYQQILGQGPKLLIQFQNNGVVDDSQLPKDRFSAERLKGVDSTLKIQPAKLEDSAVYLCASSSPRTGTKGYTFGSGTRLTVV.

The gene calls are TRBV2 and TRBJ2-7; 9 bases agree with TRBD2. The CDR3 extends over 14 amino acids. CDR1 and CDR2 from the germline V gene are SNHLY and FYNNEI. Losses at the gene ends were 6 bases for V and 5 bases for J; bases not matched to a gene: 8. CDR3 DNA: TGTGCCAGCAGAACCGGGACTAGCATCCACGAGCAGTACTTC. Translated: CASRTGTSIHEQYF.

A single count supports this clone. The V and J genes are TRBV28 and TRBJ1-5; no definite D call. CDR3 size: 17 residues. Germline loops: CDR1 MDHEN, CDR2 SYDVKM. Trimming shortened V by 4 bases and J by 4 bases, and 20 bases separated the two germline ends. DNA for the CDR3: TGTGCCAGCAGTTATAGTTCGATCCTTACCCTAAATCAGCCCCAGCATTTT. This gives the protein CASSYSSILTLNQPQHF. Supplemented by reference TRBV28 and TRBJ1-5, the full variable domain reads DVKVTQSSRYLVKRTGEKVFLECVQDMDHENMFWYRQDPGLGLRLIYFSYDVKMKEKGDIPEGYSVSREKKERFSLILESASTNQTSMYLCASSYSSILTLNQPQHFGDGTRLSIL.

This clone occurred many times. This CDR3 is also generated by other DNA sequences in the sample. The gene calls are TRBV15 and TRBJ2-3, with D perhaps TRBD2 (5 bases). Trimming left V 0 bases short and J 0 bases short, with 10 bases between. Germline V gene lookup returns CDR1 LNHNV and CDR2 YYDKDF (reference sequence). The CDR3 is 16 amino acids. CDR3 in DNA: TGTGCCACCAGCAGAGACCCGGGCGGGAGCACAGATACGCAGTATTTT. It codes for CATSRDPGGSTDTQYF.

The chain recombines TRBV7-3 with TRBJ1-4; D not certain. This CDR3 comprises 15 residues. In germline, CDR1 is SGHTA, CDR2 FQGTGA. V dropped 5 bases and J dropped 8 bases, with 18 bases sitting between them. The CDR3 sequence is CASSISGLQREKLFF. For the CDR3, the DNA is TGTGCCAGCAGCATTTCAGGTCTTCAAAGGGAAAAACTGTTTTTT.

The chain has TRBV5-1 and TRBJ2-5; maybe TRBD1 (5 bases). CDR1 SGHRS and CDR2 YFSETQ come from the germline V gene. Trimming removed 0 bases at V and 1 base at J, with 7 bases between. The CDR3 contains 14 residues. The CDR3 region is CASSLETAQETQYF. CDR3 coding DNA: TGCGCCAGCAGCTTGGAGACAGCCCAAGAGACCCAGTACTTC.

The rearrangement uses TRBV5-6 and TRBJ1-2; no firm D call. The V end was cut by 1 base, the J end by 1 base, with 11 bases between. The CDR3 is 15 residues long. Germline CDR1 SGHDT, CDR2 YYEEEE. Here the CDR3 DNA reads TGTGCCAGCAGCTTGTCTCAGGCGGGTAACTATGGCTACACCTTC. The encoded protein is CASSLSQAGNYGYTF. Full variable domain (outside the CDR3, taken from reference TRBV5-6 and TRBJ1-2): DAGVTQSPTHLIKTRGQQVTLRCSPKSGHDTVSWYQQALGQGPQFIFQYYEEEERQRGNFPDRFSGHQFPNYSSELNVNALLLGDSALYLCASSLSQAGNYGYTFGSGTRLTVV.

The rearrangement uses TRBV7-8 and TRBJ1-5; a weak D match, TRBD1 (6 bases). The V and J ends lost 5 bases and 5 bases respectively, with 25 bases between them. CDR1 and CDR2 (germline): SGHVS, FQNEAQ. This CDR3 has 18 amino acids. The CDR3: CASSTRNRDLLHDQPQHF. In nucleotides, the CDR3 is TGTGCCAGCAGCACCCGAAACAGGGACCTCCTCCACGATCAGCCCCAGCATTTT.

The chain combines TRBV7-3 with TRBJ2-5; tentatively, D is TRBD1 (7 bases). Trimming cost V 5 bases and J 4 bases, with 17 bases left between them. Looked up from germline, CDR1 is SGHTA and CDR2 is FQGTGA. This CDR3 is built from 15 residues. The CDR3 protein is CASSPGGTVAETQYF. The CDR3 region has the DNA TGTGCCAGCAGCCCAGGGGGGACAGTAGCAGAGACCCAGTACTTC.

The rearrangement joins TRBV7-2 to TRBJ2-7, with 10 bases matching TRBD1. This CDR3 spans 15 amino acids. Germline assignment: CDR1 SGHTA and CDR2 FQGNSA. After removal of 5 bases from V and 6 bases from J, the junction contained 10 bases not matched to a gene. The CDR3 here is CASSPDRGRTSEQYF. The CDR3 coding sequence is TGTGCCAGCAGCCCCGACAGGGGGCGGACGTCCGAGCAGTACTTC.